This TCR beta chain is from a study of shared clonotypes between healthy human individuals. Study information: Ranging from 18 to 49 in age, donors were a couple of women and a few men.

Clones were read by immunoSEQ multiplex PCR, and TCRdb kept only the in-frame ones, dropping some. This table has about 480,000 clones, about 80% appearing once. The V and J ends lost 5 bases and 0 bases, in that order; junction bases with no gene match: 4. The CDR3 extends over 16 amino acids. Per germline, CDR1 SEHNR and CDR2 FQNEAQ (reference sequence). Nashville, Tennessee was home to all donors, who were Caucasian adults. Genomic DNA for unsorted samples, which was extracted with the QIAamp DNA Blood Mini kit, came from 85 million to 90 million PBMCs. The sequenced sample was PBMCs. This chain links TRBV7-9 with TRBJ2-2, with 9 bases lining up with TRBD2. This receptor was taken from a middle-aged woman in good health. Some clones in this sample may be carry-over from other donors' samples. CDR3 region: CASSPRLAANTGELFF. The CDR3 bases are TGTGCCAGCAGCCCCAGACTAGCGGCGAACACCGGGGAGCTGTTTTTT.